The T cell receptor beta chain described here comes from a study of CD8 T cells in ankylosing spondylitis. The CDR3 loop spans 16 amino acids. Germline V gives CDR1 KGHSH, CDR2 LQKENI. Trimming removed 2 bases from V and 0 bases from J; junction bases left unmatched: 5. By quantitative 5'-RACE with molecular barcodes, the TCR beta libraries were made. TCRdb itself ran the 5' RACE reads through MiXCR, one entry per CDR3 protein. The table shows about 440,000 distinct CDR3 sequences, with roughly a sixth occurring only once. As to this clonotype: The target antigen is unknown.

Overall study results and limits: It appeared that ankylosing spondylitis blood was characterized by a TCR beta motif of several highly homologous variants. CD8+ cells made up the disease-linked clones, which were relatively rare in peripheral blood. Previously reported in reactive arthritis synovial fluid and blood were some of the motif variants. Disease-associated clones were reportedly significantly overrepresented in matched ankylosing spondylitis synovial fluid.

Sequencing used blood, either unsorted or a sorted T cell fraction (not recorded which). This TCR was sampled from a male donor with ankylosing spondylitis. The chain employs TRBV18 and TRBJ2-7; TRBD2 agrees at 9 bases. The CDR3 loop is CASSPVAGDYSYEQYF. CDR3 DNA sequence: TGTGCCAGCTCACCAGTAGCGGGGGATTACTCCTACGAGCAGTACTTC.